The 29 T cell receptor beta chains reported below all come from one sample, sequenced in a study of response to subunit inactivated influenza vaccine. Each CDR3 protein gets one entry after TCRdb re-called the RT-PCR reads with MiXCR. Among 150,000 to 200,000 distinct CDR3 sequences listed, 11% were seen once. The sample consisted of non-naive T cells sorted from PBMCs, taken roughly 48 days after vaccination. All receptors come from a man aged 45-65 years who received an inactivated influenza vaccine.

The table lists this clonotype with a few counts. The chain combines TRBV7-6 with TRBJ2-3, with 9 bases that match TRBD2. This CDR3 has 13 residues. CDR1 is SGHVS and CDR2 is FNYEAQ in the germline V gene. The CDR3 reads CATGTSITDTQYF. DNA of the CDR3: TGTGCTACCGGGACTAGCATTACAGATACGCAGTATTTT.

This sequence joins TRBV5-4 and TRBJ2-2; TRBD1 aligns across 9 bases. The CDR3 is 15 residues long. V trimming: 5 bases; J trimming: 0 bases; junction bases outside the gene matches: 2. Germline V gene lookup returns CDR1 SGHNT and CDR2 YYREEE (reference sequence). CDR3 in amino acids: CASRGQGSNTGELFF. For the CDR3, the DNA is TGTGCCAGCAGGGGACAGGGATCGAACACCGGGGAGCTGTTTTTT.

There are many counts of this clonotype. The chain recombines TRBV5-6 with TRBJ2-1; 9 nucleotides match TRBD1. Germline assignment: CDR1 SGHDT and CDR2 YYEEEE. This CDR3 is 15 amino acids long. V was clipped by 4 bases and J by 4 bases; unmatched bases: 6. This CDR3 reads CASSARDRVYNEQFF. The CDR3 bases are TGTGCCAGCAGCGCAAGGGACAGGGTATACAATGAGCAGTTCTTC.

This clonotype was detected ten times or more. The chain recombines TRBV20-1 with TRBJ2-7; no definite D call. The CDR3 contains 12 residues. CDR1 is DFQATT and CDR2 is SNEGSKA in the germline V gene (reference sequence). Trimming removed 2 bases at V and 4 bases at J, with 9 bases between. CDR3 region: CSARIRRYEQYF. The CDR3 DNA sequence: TGCAGTGCTAGAATTAGGCGATACGAGCAGTACTTC.

This clonotype has ten or more counts. V and J are TRBV5-5 and TRBJ1-5; 7 bases fit TRBD1. Germline V gene lookup returns CDR1 SGHKS and CDR2 YYEKEE (reference sequence). V was clipped by 4 bases and J by 2 bases; unmatched bases: 3. This CDR3 spans 14 amino acids. CDR3 sequence reads: CASSKGQGNQPQHF. CDR3 nucleotides: TGTGCCAGCAGCAAAGGACAGGGCAATCAGCCCCAGCATTTT.

CDR3 region: CASRKTSTGTGELFF. Here the CDR3 DNA reads TGTGCCAGCAGGAAGACTAGCACGGGCACCGGGGAGCTGTTTTTT. The chain couples TRBV3-1 to TRBJ2-2; TRBD2 agrees at 7 bases. V lost 6 bases and J lost 4; bases outside the gene matches: 8. Per the germline V gene, CDR1 is LGHDT and CDR2 is YNNKEL (reference sequence). This CDR3 is built from 15 residues. Using reference TRBV3-1 and TRBJ2-2 for the parts outside the CDR3, the full variable domain is DTAVSQTPKYLVTQMGNDKSIKCEQNLGHDTMYWYKQDSKKFLKIMFSYNNKELIINETVPNRFSPKSPDKAHLNLHINSLELGDSAVYFCASRKTSTGTGELFFGEGSRLTVL.

This clonotype has just a few counts. This chain connects TRBV6-5 to TRBJ2-3; a possible D gene is TRBD1 (5 bases). The CDR3 has 12 residues. Germline lookup yields CDR1 MNHEY and CDR2 SVGAGI. V lost 10 bases and J 4 bases, leaving 12 bases between the germline ends. The CDR3 nucleotides are TGTGCCACAGGGATTTCGCCAGATACGCAGTATTTT. It encodes CATGISPDTQYF.

The sample holds many counts of this clonotype. The DNA of the CDR3 is TGCAGTGCTCCCAACCTTAGGACTAGCGGGCAAGAGACCCAGTACTTC. It is translated as CSAPNLRTSGQETQYF. V is TRBV20-1 and J is TRBJ2-5; 11 nucleotides align to TRBD2. CDR1 DFQATT and CDR2 SNEGSKA come from the germline V gene (reference sequence). The CDR3 consists of 16 residues. V was pared by 5 bases and J by 2 bases, with 10 bases of the junction left unmatched.

In this sample, this clonotype turned up many times. The chain carries TRBV7-3 and TRBJ2-1, with 8 bases matching TRBD2. Unmatched junction bases numbered 8, after V lost 1 base and J lost 0 bases. Per the germline V gene, CDR1 is SGHTA and CDR2 is FQGTGA. This CDR3 contains 18 residues. The CDR3 sequence is CASSLMGRTSLSYNEQFF. DNA for the CDR3: TGTGCCAGCAGCTTAATGGGAAGGACTAGCCTCTCCTACAATGAGCAGTTCTTC. Variable domain in full (rest from reference TRBV7-3 and TRBJ2-1): GAGVSQTPSNKVTEKGKYVELRCDPISGHTALYWYRQSLGQGPEFLIYFQGTGAADDSGLPNDRFFAVRPEGSVSTLKIQRTERGDSAVYLCASSLMGRTSLSYNEQFFGPGTRLTVL.

The DNA of the CDR3 is TGTGCCACCACCAAAGGCACCGGGGAGCTGTTTTTT. Translation gives CATTKGTGELFF. V gene TRBV24-1 combines with J gene TRBJ2-2; D unresolved. Trimming cost V 8 bases and J 4 bases, with 7 bases left between them. Germline CDR1 reads KGHDR; CDR2 reads SFDVKD. The CDR3 covers 12 residues.

The V and J genes are TRBV20-1 and TRBJ1-5, with D possibly TRBD1 on 6 matching bases. The germline CDR1 and CDR2 sequences are DFQATT and SNEGSKA (reference sequence). The CDR3 contains 16 residues. V dropped 1 base and J dropped 6 bases, with 19 bases sitting between them. CDR3 coding DNA: TGCAGTGCTAGAGGGGGGGGCCCGGGGGCAGGTCAGCCCCAGCATTTT. Its translation: CSARGGGPGAGQPQHF.

This clonotype was detected only a few times. This chain uses TRBV2 with TRBJ1-5; 7 nucleotides agree with TRBD1. The CDR3 runs 14 residues. V dropped 5 bases and J dropped 6; count of bases not matched to a gene: 7. CDR1 and CDR2 from the germline V gene are SNHLY and FYNNEI. Written as DNA, the CDR3 is TGTGCCAGCAGTCGGGTGACAGGGCGTCAGCCCCAGCATTTT. Translated, it gives CASSRVTGRQPQHF.

This clonotype appeared a few times. This chain joins TRBV6-6 and TRBJ1-1; D gene uncertain. The CDR3 runs 11 residues. Germline CDR1 and CDR2: MNHNY and SVGAGI (reference sequence). Trimming took off 2 bases at V and 8 bases at J, with 6 bases between the two ends. Here the CDR3 DNA reads TGTGCCAGCAGTTACATCCAGGAAGCTTTCTTT. This gives the protein CASSYIQEAFF.

The gene calls are TRBV9 and TRBJ1-2; TRBD1 aligns across 7 bases. The junction had 8 bases not matched to a gene; V was cut back by 2 bases and J by 4 bases. The germline gives CDR1 SGDLS, CDR2 YYNGEE. This CDR3 comprises 15 residues. The DNA of the CDR3 is TGTGCCAGCAGCGTGTCACAGGGGATCAGCTATGGCTACACCTTC. It yields the protein CASSVSQGISYGYTF.

Ten or more counts support this clonotype. The V and J genes are TRBV10-3 and TRBJ2-7, with 11 bases fitting TRBD2. In germline, CDR1 is ENHRY, CDR2 SYGVKD. V was clipped by 4 bases and J by 3 bases; unmatched bases: 2. The CDR3 totals 14 residues. The DNA of the CDR3 is TGTGCCATCAGTGCGGGACTAGCGGTCTACGAGCAGTACTTC. Amino acid sequence: CAISAGLAVYEQYF.

This clonotype has ten or more counts. This chain connects TRBV4-1 to TRBJ1-1, with a weak D call TRBD1 (5 bases). Germline V gene data show CDR1 as MGHRA and CDR2 as YSYEKL. Trimming took off 0 bases at V and 5 bases at J, with 16 bases between the two ends. The CDR3 sequence is 16 residues long. The CDR3 DNA reads as TGCGCCAGCAGCCAAGAACCCTGGGTGGGGGTAACTGAAGCTTTCTTT. Residues: CASSQEPWVGVTEAFF.

The chain joins TRBV4-3 to TRBJ1-5; no reliable D call. Trimming took off 1 base at V and 3 bases at J, with 13 bases between the two ends. This CDR3 comprises 16 residues. The germline V gene has CDR1 LGHNA and CDR2 YSLEER. The CDR3 reads CASSQVVGQYNQPQHF. The CDR3 DNA reads TGCGCCAGCAGCCAAGTTGTTGGTCAGTACAATCAGCCCCAGCATTTT.

This clonotype was counted ten times or more. J is TRBJ2-7 and V is TRBV12-3 or TRBV12-4; 7 positions agree with TRBD1. V gave up 4 bases and J gave up 2 bases; unmatched junction bases: 5. The CDR3 consists of 14 residues. DNA for the CDR3: TGTGCCAGCAGTTCCGGGACAGAGGCCTACGAGCAGTACTTC. Protein: CASSSGTEAYEQYF.

This clonotype was observed at least ten times. The chain recombines TRBV11-2 with TRBJ2-5, with unresolved D. This CDR3 is 13 amino acids long. V was trimmed by 3 bases and J by 0 bases, leaving 5 bases between them. Germline V lookup: CDR1 SGHAT, CDR2 FQNNGV. This CDR3 reads CASSFDNQETQYF. CDR3 coding DNA: TGTGCCAGCAGCTTCGACAACCAAGAGACCCAGTACTTC.

This clonotype was counted at least ten times. The genes are TRBV9 and TRBJ2-5; no firm D call. V was shortened by 3 bases and J by 0 bases, with 6 bases between the two germline ends. This CDR3 has 13 residues. Germline V CDR1 and CDR2: SGDLS, YYNGEE. The CDR3 nucleotides read TGTGCCAGCAGCGGCCCGAACCAAGAGACCCAGTACTTC. Residues: CASSGPNQETQYF.

There are a few counts of this clonotype. The chain combines TRBV20-1 with TRBJ1-2, with TRBD1 matching over 7 bases. The CDR3 is 13 residues long. CDR1 and CDR2 (germline): DFQATT, SNEGSKA (reference sequence). Trimming took 8 bases from V and 3 from J; bases not matched to a gene: 9. As DNA, the CDR3 is TGCAGTTATCCCGACAGGGAGGACTATGGCTACACCTTC. Translated: CSYPDREDYGYTF.

The V and J genes are TRBV20-1 and TRBJ2-3; 12 bases are shared with TRBD2. Germline V gene data show CDR1 as DFQATT and CDR2 as SNEGSKA (reference sequence). This CDR3 comprises 18 residues. V dropped 1 base and J dropped 3; count of bases not matched to a gene: 11. This CDR3 is CSARVLAGGQVRTDTQYF. The CDR3, as DNA: TGCAGTGCTAGAGTTCTAGCGGGGGGGCAGGTCCGGACAGATACGCAGTATTTT.

The rearrangement uses TRBV11-3 and TRBJ2-1; unclear D gene. Germline V gene data show CDR1 as SGHNT and CDR2 as YENEEA. V shed 1 base and J shed 6 bases, with 7 bases lying between them. The CDR3 length is 13 residues. CDR3 coding DNA: TGTGCCAGCAGCTTAGCGTCCAGCAATGAGCAGTTCTTC. It encodes CASSLASSNEQFF.

This clonotype appeared many times. This chain links TRBV4-3 with TRBJ2-1; the match to TRBD2 covers 7 bases. The CDR3 extends over 15 amino acids. V shed 1 base and J 7 bases; nucleotides not matched to a gene: 7. The germline V gene encodes CDR1 LGHNA and CDR2 YSLEER. The CDR3 protein is CASSQGSGTLNEQFF. The CDR3 nucleotides are TGCGCCAGCAGCCAAGGGAGCGGGACCTTGAATGAGCAGTTCTTC.

This clonotype was detected ten times or more. The chain combines TRBV20-1 with TRBJ2-3; D possibly matches TRBD1 or TRBD2 (6 bases each). The V gene's germline CDR1 is DFQATT and CDR2 SNEGSKA (reference sequence). V lost 1 base and J 5 bases, leaving 13 bases between the germline ends. This CDR3 region has 14 residues. DNA of the CDR3: TGCAGTGCTAGAGTCCCGGGGGCTGGAGATACGCAGTATTTT. Amino acid sequence: CSARVPGAGDTQYF.

In its sample, this clonotype was seen a few times. This sequence joins TRBV3-1 and TRBJ2-2; D gene uncertain. Deletions cut 2 bases from V and 8 bases from J, with 6 bases between. Germline CDR1 LGHDT, CDR2 YNNKEL (reference sequence). The CDR3 consists of 12 residues. CDR3 residues: CASSQSWGELFF. The CDR3 DNA reads as TGTGCCAGCAGCCAATCTTGGGGGGAGCTGTTTTTT.

The rearrangement links TRBV6-2 or TRBV6-3 to TRBJ1-6; D remains unclear. The CDR3 sequence is 13 residues long. The germline gives CDR1 MNHEY, CDR2 SVGEGT. Between the trimmed V and J ends, which lost 5 bases and 10 bases, there was a span of 12 bases. CDR3 sequence: CASSPIIGSPLHF. For the CDR3, the DNA is TGTGCCAGCAGTCCGATTATCGGATCACCCCTCCACTTT.

This clonotype was counted a few times. The chain recombines TRBV4-3 with TRBJ2-1, with 8 bases aligning to TRBD1. V was pared by 3 bases and J by 8 bases, with 9 bases of the junction left unmatched. CDR1 is LGHNA and CDR2 is YSLEER in the germline V gene. CDR3 length: 15 residues. CDR3 in amino acids: CASSQEGDRFDEQFF. The CDR3 DNA reads as TGCGCCAGCAGCCAGGAGGGGGACAGGTTTGATGAGCAGTTCTTC.

This clonotype has ten or more counts. The chain uses TRBV3-1 and TRBJ1-3; D perhaps matches TRBD1 (5 bases). This CDR3 contains 17 residues. The germline V gene has CDR1 LGHDT and CDR2 YNNKEL (reference sequence). V lost 0 bases and J lost 0, with 12 bases in between. The CDR3 DNA reads as TGTGCCAGCAGCCAAGATGTTTGGACAAGCTCTGGAAACACCATATATTTT. It is translated as CASSQDVWTSSGNTIYF.